These T cell receptor beta chains were read from a single sample in a study of blood T cells in healthy people across ages. TCRdb processed the 5' RACE reads anew with MiXCR; each CDR3 protein has one entry. This table has approximately 2,000,000 distinct CDR3 sequences, 35% to 50% appearing once. Sample: blood. The receptors here all came from a human donor in good health. Both conserved end residues are trimmed from each CDR3.

V gene | CDR3 protein
TRBV20-1 | SANDGGNDEQF
TRBV27 | ASSSLPDREGYEQY
TRBV29-1 | SVVEVEQY
TRBV5-1 | ASNYLGDTEAF
TRBV20-1 | SASGGQGASYEQY
TRBV12-3/TRBV12-4 | ASREDTEAF
TRBV27 | ASSSTSYNEQF
TRBV29-1 | SVQVGGHYEQY
TRBV20-1 | SARDGTGYNEQF
TRBV7-2 | ASSLDGAGNFGELF
TRBV6-6 | ASSYERNPNQPQH
TRBV11-1 | ASSPTAGVRETQY
TRBV4-2 | ASSPTGEWSYNEQF
TRBV4-3 | ASSQFERETQY
TRBV4-3 | ASSQDRSLLLTVNTEAF
TRBV29-1 | SGERVTDTQY
TRBV9 | ASSVGGQGEYEQY
TRBV29-1 | SVDQIDKEQF
TRBV6-2/TRBV6-3 | ASRTGLTAKNIQY
TRBV7-2 | ASSLRHVDTEAF
TRBV27 | ASSVCRGCQPQH
TRBV12-3/TRBV12-4 | ARSRLFAPSEQY
TRBV2 | ASSEVWGVEAF
TRBV4-1 | ASSQTGRGGQF
TRBV15 | ATSRARGGETQY
TRBV5-1 | ASSAGLAGNNEQF
TRBV20-1 | SAREWINNEQF
TRBV27 | ACSSRLAYEQY
TRBV4-2 | ASSQAGSTIGDTQY
TRBV7-2 | ASSPDRYSNQPQH
TRBV20-1 | SAPGGRDQY
TRBV9 | ASSVGAGTNEKLY
TRBV12-5 | ASGLVLGVDSNQPQH
TRBV29-1 | SVPRRGTDTQY
TRBV7-9 | ASSLLGGELVQETQY
TRBV7-9 | ASSRTHDSTDTQY
TRBV2 | ASKPTSGTRETRY
TRBV10-3 | AMAEEENQPQH
TRBV6-2/TRBV6-3 | ASSPPGHLAPDTQY
TRBV7-2 | ASSLRVLNTGELF
TRBV6-2/TRBV6-3 | ASKGQGNEQF
TRBV20-1 | SARAGEYYEQY
TRBV7-8 | ASSLADRGQPYSNQPQH
TRBV7-2 | ASSRIQGYEQY
TRBV7-2 | ASSLDIGGGAKDTQY
TRBV7-6 | ASSLVAVADTEAF
TRBV7-9 | ASSPISGQGSGVNVLT
TRBV5-1 | ASSLDPRGVQETQY